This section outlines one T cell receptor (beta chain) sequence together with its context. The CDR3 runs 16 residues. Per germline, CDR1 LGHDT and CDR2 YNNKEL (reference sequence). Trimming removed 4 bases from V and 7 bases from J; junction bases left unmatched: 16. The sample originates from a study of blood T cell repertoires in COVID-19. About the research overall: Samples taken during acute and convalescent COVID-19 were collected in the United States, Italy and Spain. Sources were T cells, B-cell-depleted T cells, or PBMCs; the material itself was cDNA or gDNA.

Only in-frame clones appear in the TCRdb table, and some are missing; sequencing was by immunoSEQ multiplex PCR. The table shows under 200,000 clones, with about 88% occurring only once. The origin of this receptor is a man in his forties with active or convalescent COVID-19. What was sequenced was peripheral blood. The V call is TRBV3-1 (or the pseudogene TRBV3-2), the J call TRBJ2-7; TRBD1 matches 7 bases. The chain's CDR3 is CASSPQGLEGAREQYF. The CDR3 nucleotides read TGTGCCAGCAGCCCCCAAGGTCTTGAGGGGGCGAGGGAGCAGTACTTC.